The 25 T cell receptor beta chains presented below share a single source sample, sequenced in a study of blood T cell repertoires in COVID-19. Using immunoSEQ multiplex PCR, the repertoire was profiled, and TCRdb retains in-frame clones only, with some absent. The data show 150,000 to 200,000 clones, more than 65% seen once. Sequencing was carried out using PBMCs or T cells enriched from blood (not recorded which). These receptors were collected from a man in his fifties who had recovered from COVID-19.

The chain couples TRBV19 to TRBJ2-1; perhaps TRBD1 as D (6 bases). This CDR3 is 13 amino acids long. Germline loops: CDR1 LNHDA, CDR2 SQIVND (reference sequence). The V end was cut by 7 bases, the J end by 7 bases, with 14 bases between. CDR3 region: CASKRDTLNEQFF. The DNA for the CDR3 is TGTGCCAGTAAACGGGACACCTTGAATGAGCAGTTCTTC.

The chain's CDR3 is CASSLGAQRVTEAFF. The CDR3 DNA is TGTGCCAGCAGTTTAGGGGCCCAGCGGGTCACTGAAGCTTTCTTT. This chain joins TRBV28 and TRBJ1-1; perhaps TRBD1 as D (5 bases). This CDR3 is built from 15 residues. Germline CDR1 MDHEN, CDR2 SYDVKM. Trimming cost V 2 bases and J 4 bases, with 14 bases left between them.

The gene calls are TRBV19 and TRBJ2-7, with 10 bases matching TRBD1. Germline assignment: CDR1 LNHDA and CDR2 SQIVND (reference sequence). The ends lost 6 bases at V and 2 bases at J; junction bases unmatched: 7. The CDR3 covers 15 residues. The CDR3 nucleotides are TGTGCCAGTAGCAGCCCGGGACAGGGGACCTACGAGCAGTACTTC. It is translated as CASSSPGQGTYEQYF.

The rearrangement links TRBV5-4 to TRBJ1-6; D remains ambiguous. Germline-derived CDR1 and CDR2 are SGHNT and YYREEE (reference sequence). Trimming shortened V by 2 bases and J by 0 bases, and 9 bases separated the two germline ends. This CDR3 spans 16 amino acids. The CDR3 DNA reads as TGTGCCAGCAGCTTTGAGCTGAGCTCCTATAATTCACCCCTCCACTTT. This codes for CASSFELSSYNSPLHF.

This chain links TRBV4-1 with TRBJ1-2; a possible D gene is TRBD1 (5 bases). Trimming removed 4 bases at V and 0 bases at J, with 9 bases between. The CDR3 sequence is 14 residues long. Germline V gene sequence: CDR1 MGHRA, CDR2 YSYEKL. CDR3 bases: TGCGCCAGCAGCCCTCAGGGATCTAACTATGGCTACACCTTC. Protein product: CASSPQGSNYGYTF.

The CDR3 here is CASSARDRVNTEAFF. The CDR3 nucleotides are TGTGCCAGCAGCGCCCGGGACAGGGTGAACACTGAAGCTTTCTTT. The J gene is TRBJ1-1, the V gene TRBV9, with 9 bases identical to TRBD1. Germline V gene lookup returns CDR1 SGDLS and CDR2 YYNGEE. The CDR3 covers 15 residues. The trim removed 3 bases at V and 0 bases at J, leaving 3 bases unmatched.

This chain connects TRBV19 to TRBJ2-1, with D unresolved. This CDR3 is 12 amino acids long. Germline V gene lookup returns CDR1 LNHDA and CDR2 SQIVND (reference sequence). V was trimmed by 3 bases and J by 8 bases, leaving 8 bases between them. This chain's CDR3 is CASSMRFDEQFF. In nucleotides, the CDR3 is TGTGCCAGTAGTATGCGGTTCGATGAGCAGTTCTTC. Variable domain in full (rest from reference TRBV19 and TRBJ2-1): DGGITQSPKYLFRKEGQNVTLSCEQNLNHDAMYWYRQDPGQGLRLIYYSQIVNDFQKGDIAEGYSVSREKKESFPLTVTSAQKNPTAFYLCASSMRFDEQFFGPGTRLTVL.

J is TRBJ2-5 and V is TRBV14; TRBD2 aligns across 15 bases. With 3 bases clipped from V and 4 bases from J, the junction kept 6 bases outside the gene matches. The CDR3 runs to 17 residues. Germline V CDR1 and CDR2: SGHDN, FVKESK. The CDR3 sequence is CASSHLGLAGGPETQYF. The DNA of the CDR3 is TGTGCCAGCAGCCACCTCGGACTAGCGGGGGGGCCAGAGACCCAGTACTTC.

This sequence joins TRBV11-2 and TRBJ2-2, with 11 bases identical to TRBD2. The CDR3 loop spans 18 amino acids. V lost 2 bases to trimming and J lost 0 bases; unmatched junction nucleotides: 5. CDR1 is SGHAT, CDR2 FQNNGV, per germline. CDR3 region: CASSLTWGLAANTGELFF. The CDR3 region has the DNA TGTGCCAGCAGCTTAACTTGGGGACTAGCGGCGAACACCGGGGAGCTGTTTTTT.

The chain combines TRBV19 with TRBJ2-5; weak D call: TRBD2 (5 bases). Deletions cut 3 bases from V and 6 bases from J, with 20 bases between. Germline V lookup: CDR1 LNHDA, CDR2 SQIVND (reference sequence). The length of the CDR3 is 16 residues. This CDR3 is CASSIQNGVGAQTQYF. CDR3 nucleotide sequence: TGTGCCAGTAGTATCCAGAACGGGGTAGGAGCACAGACCCAGTACTTC.

The chain uses TRBV2 and TRBJ1-2; 7 positions match TRBD1. Germline V CDR1 and CDR2: SNHLY, FYNNEI. V lost 7 bases to trimming and J lost 2 bases; unmatched junction nucleotides: 10. The CDR3 totals 15 residues. The CDR3 reads CASNPNRGSNYGYTF. CDR3 DNA: TGTGCCAGCAACCCGAACAGGGGATCAAACTATGGCTACACCTTC.

J is TRBJ2-2 and V is TRBV9; D is uncertain. This CDR3 spans 13 amino acids. Between the trimmed V and J ends, which lost 4 bases and 2 bases, there was a span of 6 bases. Per germline, CDR1 SGDLS and CDR2 YYNGEE. CDR3 bases: TGTGCCAGCAGCTCGGGTAACACCGGGGAGCTGTTTTTT. It is translated as CASSSGNTGELFF.

The chain is built from TRBV6-4 and TRBJ1-6; possibly TRBD1 for D (6 bases). The CDR3 is 15 amino acids. Trimming pared 6 bases from V and 7 bases from J, leaving 16 bases between. Germline lookup yields CDR1 MRHNA and CDR2 SNTAGT. The CDR3 coding sequence is TGTGCCAGCAGAGGGGGGGCAACCGAGAATTCACCCCTCCACTTT. Amino acid sequence: CASRGGATENSPLHF.

The V gene is TRBV25-1, the J gene TRBJ2-7; 7 bases map to TRBD1. This CDR3 has 14 residues. The J segment lost 2 bases and the V segment lost 6 bases, leaving 7 bases of the junction unmatched. Germline V gene sequence: CDR1 MGHDK, CDR2 SYGVNS. The CDR3 DNA sequence: TGTGCCAGCAGGGGGACAGAGTTCCCCTACGAGCAGTACTTC. Protein sequence: CASRGTEFPYEQYF.

The chain couples TRBV6-5 to TRBJ1-2, with TRBD1 matching 8 bases. This CDR3 has 14 amino acids. Trimming cost V 6 bases and J 4 bases; bases outside gene matches: 7. Germline CDR1 and CDR2: MNHEY and SVGAGI. The CDR3 reads CASSVTGAPYGYTF. CDR3 coding DNA: TGTGCCAGCAGCGTGACAGGGGCCCCCTATGGCTACACCTTC.

The J gene is TRBJ2-7, the V gene TRBV2, with 12 bases identical to TRBD1. The CDR3 runs 17 residues. Germline V CDR1 and CDR2: SNHLY, FYNNEI. After removal of 7 bases from V and 6 bases from J, the junction contained 16 bases not matched to a gene. The CDR3 coding sequence is TGTGCCAGCACTTCGGGACAGGGGGCACTACAGGAGACCGAGCAGTACTTC. This encodes CASTSGQGALQETEQYF.

The rearrangement joins TRBV2 to TRBJ2-5; D perhaps matches TRBD1 (6 bases). Per the germline V gene, CDR1 is SNHLY and CDR2 is FYNNEI. Trimming cost V 6 bases and J 7 bases, with 15 bases left between them. The CDR3 extends over 13 amino acids. The CDR3 DNA reads TGTGCCAGCAGACTACAGGGCCCCGCGACCCAGTACTTC. It translates to CASRLQGPATQYF.

The chain links TRBV7-9 to TRBJ2-5, with 9 nucleotides matching TRBD2. CDR1 and CDR2 from the germline V gene are SEHNR and FQNEAQ (reference sequence). The CDR3 sequence is 14 residues long. The V and J ends lost 3 bases and 4 bases, in that order; junction bases with no gene match: 3. The CDR3 DNA is TGTGCCAGCAGCTTTAGGACTAGCGCAGAGACCCAGTACTTC. This translates into CASSFRTSAETQYF.

The chain combines TRBV27 with TRBJ1-2; 9 bases line up with TRBD1. CDR1 and CDR2 from the germline V gene are MNHEY and SMNVEV (reference sequence). With V trimmed by 2 bases and J by 0 bases, 1 base remained unmatched. The CDR3 has 15 residues. The CDR3 sequence: CASSLRQGANYGYTF. Here the CDR3 DNA reads TGTGCCAGCAGTTTAAGACAGGGGGCTAACTATGGCTACACCTTC.

The chain employs TRBV19 and TRBJ1-6; D is ambiguous. V was pared by 11 bases and J by 0 bases, with 14 bases between. Per germline, CDR1 LNHDA and CDR2 SQIVND (reference sequence). The CDR3 runs 15 residues. CDR3 loop: CAVKPGSSYNSPLHF. CDR3 bases: TGTGCCGTAAAGCCGGGAAGCTCCTATAATTCACCCCTCCACTTT.

The chain links TRBV5-4 to TRBJ2-5; TRBD1 agrees at 10 bases. The CDR3 is 14 amino acids. Germline V CDR1 and CDR2: SGHNT, YYREEE (reference sequence). J gave up 2 bases and V 7 bases, and 5 bases lay outside the gene matches. The CDR3 DNA is TGTGCCAGCGCAGCGGGACAGGGGCAAGAGACCCAGTACTTC. Residues: CASAAGQGQETQYF.

The V and J genes are TRBV5-1 and TRBJ1-1, with 8 positions matching TRBD1. The CDR3 runs to 13 residues. V was pared by 2 bases and J by 7 bases, with 4 bases of the junction left unmatched. CDR1 and CDR2 from the germline V gene are SGHRS and YFSETQ. This chain's CDR3 is CASSFGQGIEAFF. CDR3 nucleotide sequence: TGCGCCAGCAGCTTCGGACAGGGAATTGAAGCTTTCTTT.

The chain is built from TRBV7-9 and TRBJ2-3; a possible D gene is TRBD2 (6 bases). Trimming left V 7 bases short and J 0 bases short, with 14 bases between. Looked up from germline, CDR1 is SEHNR and CDR2 is FQNEAQ (reference sequence). The CDR3 runs to 15 residues. The CDR3 coding sequence is TGTGCCAGCACGATGGGCGGGGAAAGCACAGATACGCAGTATTTT. Its translation is CASTMGGESTDTQYF.

The rearrangement uses TRBV5-4 and TRBJ2-7, with D possibly being TRBD1 (6 bases). The CDR3 has 12 residues. The V gene lost 4 bases and the J gene lost 4 bases, with 9 bases spanning the gap. Germline assignment: CDR1 SGHNT and CDR2 YYREEE (reference sequence). The CDR3 nucleotides are TGTGCCAGCAGCCAGGACAGTTACGAGCAGTACTTC. This gives the protein CASSQDSYEQYF.

The CDR3 nucleotides are TGTGCCAGCAGCCGACTCTTTTTTACTTCACCCCTCCACTTT. As protein: CASSRLFFTSPLHF. The V call is TRBV14, the J call TRBJ1-6, with D unclear. This CDR3 region has 14 residues. Germline CDR1 and CDR2: SGHDN and FVKESK. The V gene lost 4 bases and the J gene lost 9 bases, with 13 bases spanning the gap.